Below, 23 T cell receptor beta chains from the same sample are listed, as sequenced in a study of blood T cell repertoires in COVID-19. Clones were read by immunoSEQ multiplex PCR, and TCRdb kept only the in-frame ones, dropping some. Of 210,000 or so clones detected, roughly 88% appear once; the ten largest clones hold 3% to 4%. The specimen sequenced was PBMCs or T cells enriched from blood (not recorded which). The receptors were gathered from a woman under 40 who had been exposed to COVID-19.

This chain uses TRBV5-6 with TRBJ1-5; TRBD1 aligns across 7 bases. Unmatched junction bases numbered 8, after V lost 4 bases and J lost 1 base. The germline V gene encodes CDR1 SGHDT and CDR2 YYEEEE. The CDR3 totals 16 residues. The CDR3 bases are TGTGCCAGCAGCCAGACAGGGCGTGGGAGCAATCAGCCCCAGCATTTT. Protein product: CASSQTGRGSNQPQHF.

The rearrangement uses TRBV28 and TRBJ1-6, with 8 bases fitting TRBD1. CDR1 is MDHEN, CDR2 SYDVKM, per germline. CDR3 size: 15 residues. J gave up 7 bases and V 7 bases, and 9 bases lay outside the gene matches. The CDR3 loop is CASNHQGARNSPLHF. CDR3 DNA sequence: TGTGCCAGCAATCATCAGGGGGCTCGAAATTCACCCCTCCACTTT.

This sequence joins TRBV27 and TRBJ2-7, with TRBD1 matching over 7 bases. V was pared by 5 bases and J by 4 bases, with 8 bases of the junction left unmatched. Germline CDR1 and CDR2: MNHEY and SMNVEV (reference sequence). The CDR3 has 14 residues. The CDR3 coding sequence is TGTGCCAGCAGTACCTTTAGGGGGCCTTACGAGCAGTACTTC. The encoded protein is CASSTFRGPYEQYF.

CDR3 nucleotides: TGTGCCAGCAGTTATGGACAGGGGTTAGGAAACACCATATATTTT. Residues: CASSYGQGLGNTIYF. V gene TRBV2 combines with J gene TRBJ1-3; TRBD1 aligns across 9 bases. The CDR3 extends over 15 amino acids. Losses at the gene ends were 5 bases for V and 4 bases for J; bases not matched to a gene: 6. Germline V CDR1 and CDR2: SNHLY, FYNNEI.

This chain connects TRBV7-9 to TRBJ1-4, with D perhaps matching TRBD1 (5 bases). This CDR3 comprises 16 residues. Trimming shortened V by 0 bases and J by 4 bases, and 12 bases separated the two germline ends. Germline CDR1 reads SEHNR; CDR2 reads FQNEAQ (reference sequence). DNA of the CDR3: TGTGCCAGCAGCTTAGCGAGGTGGGGCGATAATGAAAAACTGTTTTTT. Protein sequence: CASSLARWGDNEKLFF.

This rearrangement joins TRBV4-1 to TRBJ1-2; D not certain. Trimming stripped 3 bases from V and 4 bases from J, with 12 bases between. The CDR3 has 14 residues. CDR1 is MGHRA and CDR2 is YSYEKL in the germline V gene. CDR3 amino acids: CASSQPGILYGYTF. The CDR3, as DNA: TGCGCCAGCAGCCAGCCGGGGATACTCTATGGCTACACCTTC.

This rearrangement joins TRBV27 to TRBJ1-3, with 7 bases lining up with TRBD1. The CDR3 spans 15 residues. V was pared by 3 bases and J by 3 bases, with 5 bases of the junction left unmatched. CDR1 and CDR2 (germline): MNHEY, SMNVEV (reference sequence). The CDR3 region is CASSFSGGGGNTIYF. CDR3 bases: TGTGCCAGCAGTTTCTCAGGGGGAGGTGGAAACACCATATATTTT.

DNA for the CDR3: TGTGCCACCAGCAGAGATTTGCAAGCGGGAGGGCCCAATGAGCAGTTCTTC. Residues: CATSRDLQAGGPNEQFF. This chain links TRBV15 with TRBJ2-1; 10 bases agree with TRBD2. Germline CDR1 and CDR2: LNHNV and YYDKDF (reference sequence). There are 17 residues in the CDR3. V lost 0 bases and J lost 6; bases outside the gene matches: 8.

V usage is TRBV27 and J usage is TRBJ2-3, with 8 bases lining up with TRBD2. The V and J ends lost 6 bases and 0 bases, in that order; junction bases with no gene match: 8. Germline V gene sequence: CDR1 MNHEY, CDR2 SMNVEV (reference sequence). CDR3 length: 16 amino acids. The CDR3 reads CASSLLSGASTDTQYF. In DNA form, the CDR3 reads TGTGCCAGCAGCCTCCTTAGCGGGGCCAGCACAGATACGCAGTATTTT.

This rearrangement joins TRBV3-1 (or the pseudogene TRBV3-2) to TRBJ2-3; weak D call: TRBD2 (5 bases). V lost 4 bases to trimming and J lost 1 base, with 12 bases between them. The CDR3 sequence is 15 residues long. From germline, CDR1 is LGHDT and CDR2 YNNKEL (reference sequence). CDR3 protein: CASSRLGLGTDTQYF. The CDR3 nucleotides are TGTGCCAGCAGCCGACTTGGACTTGGCACAGATACGCAGTATTTT.

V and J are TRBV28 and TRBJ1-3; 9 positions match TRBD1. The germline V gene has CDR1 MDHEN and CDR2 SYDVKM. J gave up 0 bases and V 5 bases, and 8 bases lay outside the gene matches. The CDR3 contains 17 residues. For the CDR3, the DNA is TGTGCCAGCAGTCTCGCACAGGGGGCAGACTCTGGAAACACCATATATTTT. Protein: CASSLAQGADSGNTIYF.

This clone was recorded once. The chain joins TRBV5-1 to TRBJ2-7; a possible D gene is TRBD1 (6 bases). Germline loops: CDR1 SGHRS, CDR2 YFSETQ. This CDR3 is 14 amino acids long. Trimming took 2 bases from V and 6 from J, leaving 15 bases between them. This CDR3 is CASSLEGTGLEQYF. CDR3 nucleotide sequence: TGCGCCAGCAGCTTAGAAGGAACAGGGCTCGAGCAGTACTTC.

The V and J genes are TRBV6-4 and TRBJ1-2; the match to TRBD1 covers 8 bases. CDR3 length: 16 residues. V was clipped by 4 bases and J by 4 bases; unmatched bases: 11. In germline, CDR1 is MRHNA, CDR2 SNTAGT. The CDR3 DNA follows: TGTGCCAGCAGTGCCCAAGGACAGGGATCGAGCTATGGCTACACCTTC. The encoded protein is CASSAQGQGSSYGYTF.

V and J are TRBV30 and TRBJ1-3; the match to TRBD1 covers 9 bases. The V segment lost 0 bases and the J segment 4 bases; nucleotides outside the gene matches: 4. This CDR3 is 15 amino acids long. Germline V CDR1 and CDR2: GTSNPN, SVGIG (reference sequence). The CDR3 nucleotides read TGTGCCTGGAGTGTACTTGGGACAGGGGGAAACACCATATATTTT. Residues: CAWSVLGTGGNTIYF.

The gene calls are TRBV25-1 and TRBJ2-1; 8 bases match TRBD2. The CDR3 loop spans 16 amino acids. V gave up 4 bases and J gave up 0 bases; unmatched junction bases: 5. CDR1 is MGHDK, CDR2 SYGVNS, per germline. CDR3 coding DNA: TGTGCCAGCAGTGCCGAACTAGCGGACTCCTACAATGAGCAGTTCTTC. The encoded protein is CASSAELADSYNEQFF.

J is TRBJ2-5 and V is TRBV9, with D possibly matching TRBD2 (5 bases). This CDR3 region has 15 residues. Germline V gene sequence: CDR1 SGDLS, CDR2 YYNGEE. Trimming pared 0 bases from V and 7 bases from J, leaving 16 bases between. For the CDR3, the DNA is TGTGCCAGCAGCGTAGCGGACGGGAAGGTCGGGACCCAGTACTTC. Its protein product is CASSVADGKVGTQYF.

For the CDR3, the DNA is TGTGCCAGCAGTTTAGCCGGACAGGGCGCAGATACGCAGTATTTT. This sequence encodes CASSLAGQGADTQYF. V gene TRBV28 combines with J gene TRBJ2-3; 8 bases fit TRBD1. This CDR3 spans 15 amino acids. Trimming at V came to 2 bases and at J to 4 bases, leaving 5 bases not matched to a gene. The germline gives CDR1 MDHEN, CDR2 SYDVKM.

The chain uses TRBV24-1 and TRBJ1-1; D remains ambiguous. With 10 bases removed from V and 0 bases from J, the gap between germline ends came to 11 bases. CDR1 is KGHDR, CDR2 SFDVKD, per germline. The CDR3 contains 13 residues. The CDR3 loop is CATSSGMNTEAFF. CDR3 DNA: TGTGCCACTTCCTCAGGCATGAACACTGAAGCTTTCTTT.

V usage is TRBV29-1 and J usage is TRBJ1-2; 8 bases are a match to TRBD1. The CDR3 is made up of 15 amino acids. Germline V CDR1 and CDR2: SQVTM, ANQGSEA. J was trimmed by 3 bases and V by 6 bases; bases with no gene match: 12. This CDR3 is CSVLTALDRDYGYTF. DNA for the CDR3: TGCAGCGTCCTTACTGCCCTGGACAGGGACTATGGCTACACCTTC.

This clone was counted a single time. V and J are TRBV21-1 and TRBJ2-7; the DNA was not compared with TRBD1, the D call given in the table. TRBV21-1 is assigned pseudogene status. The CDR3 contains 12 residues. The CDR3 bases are TGTGCCTACAGACAGAATACCTACGAGCAGTACTTC. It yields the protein CAYRQNTYEQYF.

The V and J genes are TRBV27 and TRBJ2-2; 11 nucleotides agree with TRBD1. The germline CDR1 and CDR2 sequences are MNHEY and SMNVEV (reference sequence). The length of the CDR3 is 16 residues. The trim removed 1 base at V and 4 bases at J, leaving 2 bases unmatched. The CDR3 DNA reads TGTGCCAGCAGTTTATTCGGGACAGGGGGCACCGGGGAGCTGTTTTTT. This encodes CASSLFGTGGTGELFF.

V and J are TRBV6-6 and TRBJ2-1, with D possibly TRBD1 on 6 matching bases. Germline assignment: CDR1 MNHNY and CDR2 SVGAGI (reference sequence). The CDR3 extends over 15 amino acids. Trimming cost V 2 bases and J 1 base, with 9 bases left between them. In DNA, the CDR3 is TGTGCCAGCAGTTACCCGACAGGTTCCTACAATGAGCAGTTCTTC. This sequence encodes CASSYPTGSYNEQFF.

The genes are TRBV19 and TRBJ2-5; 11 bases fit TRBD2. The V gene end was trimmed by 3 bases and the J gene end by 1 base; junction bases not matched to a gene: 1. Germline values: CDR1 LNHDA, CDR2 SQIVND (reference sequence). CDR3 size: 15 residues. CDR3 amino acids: CASSMTSGIQETQYF. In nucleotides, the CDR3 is TGTGCCAGTAGTATGACTAGCGGGATCCAAGAGACCCAGTACTTC.